The rows below give T cell receptor beta chains drawn from one sample of a study of cytotoxic CD8 clonotypes in ibrutinib-treated CLL. Sequencing used immunoSEQ multiplex PCR; TCRdb keeps in-frame clones, though not all of them. This table holds about 140,000 clones, 70% to 80% found once. Here the sequenced sample was PBMCs, taken after 24 months of ibrutinib treatment. The source is a human donor with chronic lymphocytic leukemia. Each CDR3 is given with its conserved first and last residue. The D gene is left open where the match is weak. The listing skips clone size in some rows; elsewhere it reads once, few, many or a size class.

d_gene,j_gene,v_gene,abundance,CDR3nt,CDR3aa
-,TRBJ1-5,TRBV19,-,TGTGCCAGTAGTATGGCGGGCCGGGGGCCCCAGCATTTT,CASSMAGRGPQHF
-,TRBJ2-1,TRBV7-3,once,TGTGCCAGCAGCCCCCGCCGCGGTTACAATGAGCAGTTCTTC,CASSPRRGYNEQFF
-,TRBJ1-2,TRBV9,-,TGTGCCAGCAGCGTAGGCCCCCACCCGGACTATGGCTACACCTTC,CASSVGPHPDYGYTF
-,TRBJ1-6,TRBV9,-,TGTGCCAGCAGCGTAGACGCGGAGAATTCACCCCTCCACTTT,CASSVDAENSPLHF
-,TRBJ2-4,TRBV7-2,few,TGTGCCAGCAGCCCCCTCCTAGGCCCGGAAAACATTCAGTACTTC,CASSPLLGPENIQYF
-,TRBJ2-7,TRBV7-9,few,TGTGCCAGCAGCTTAGGGGGCGTGCCGGGGCAGTACTTC,CASSLGGVPGQYF
TRBD2,TRBJ2-5,TRBV5-1,few,TGCGCCAGCAGCTACGGACATAGCGGGAACCAAGAGACCCAGTACTTC,CASSYGHSGNQETQYF
-,TRBJ2-2,TRBV5-1,-,TGCGCCAGCAGCTTGGAGGGCAGAGCCACCGGGGAGCTGTTTTTT,CASSLEGRATGELFF
TRBD1,TRBJ1-1,TRBV5-4,few,TGTGCCAGCAGCGGGTACAGGGGGGAGAACACTGAAGCTTTCTTT,CASSGYRGENTEAFF
TRBD2,TRBJ2-7,TRBV5-1,-,TGCGCCAGCAGCTTGGTATCGGGACTAGCGGGGTACGAGCAGTACTTC,CASSLVSGLAGYEQYF
TRBD2,TRBJ2-7,TRBV19,-,TGTGCCAGTACCCCCGGGGGACTAAAGGGCGAGCAGTACTTC,CASTPGGLKGEQYF
-,TRBJ2-5,TRBV7-2,once,TGTGCCAGCAGCTTAGATCCGGGTGCGACCCAGTACTTC,CASSLDPGATQYF
TRBD2,TRBJ2-1,TRBV4-2,-,TGTGCCAGCAGCCAGGAGACTAGCGGGAGGGCCGGGGATGAGCAGTTCTTC,CASSQETSGRAGDEQFF
TRBD2,TRBJ2-1,TRBV6-6,-,TGTGCCAGCAGTTACTCGACCCCGGGAGGGGGAGATGAGCAGTTCTTC,CASSYSTPGGGDEQFF
-,TRBJ2-4,TRBV11-2,-,TGTGCCAGCAGCTCTTTGCGGGTGGCGGAAACTAAAAACATTCAGTACTTC,CASSSLRVAETKNIQYF
TRBD1,TRBJ1-4,TRBV4-1,-,TGCGCCAGCAGCCAAGAGGGGACAGGGGATTTTGAAAAACTGTTTTTT,CASSQEGTGDFEKLFF
TRBD1,TRBJ1-5,TRBV28,-,TGTGCCAGCAGTAGGGGACAGGGCAATCAGCCCCAGCATTTT,CASSRGQGNQPQHF
-,TRBJ1-1,TRBV11-2,-,TGTGCCAGCAGCGGAGGGTGGGGGCATAACACTGAAGCTTTCTTT,CASSGGWGHNTEAFF
TRBD1,TRBJ1-1,TRBV7-2,-,TGTGCCAGCCGTTTAACAGGGGCGAGCACTGAAGCTTTCTTT,CASRLTGASTEAFF
-,TRBJ2-1,TRBV6-5,-,TGTGCCAGCAGTTATGGAGGGTACAATGAGCAGTTCTTC,CASSYGGYNEQFF
-,TRBJ1-3,TRBV5-5,-,TGTGCCAGCAGCCCCGGAATTTTGTATTTT,CASSPGILYF
TRBD1,TRBJ2-6,TRBV9,few,TGTGCCAGCAGCGCAGTCGGGACAGCCCGCTCTGGGGCCAACGTCCTGACTTTC,CASSAVGTARSGANVLTF
-,TRBJ1-2,TRBV7-2,-,TGTGCCAGCAGCCCGGGCCGGAGGTTGTCGGATGGCTACACCTTC,CASSPGRRLSDGYTF
TRBD1,TRBJ1-1,TRBV7-9,-,TGTGCCAGCAGCCCCCGACAGGGTGAGTACACTGAAGCTTTCTTT,CASSPRQGEYTEAFF
-,TRBJ1-6,TRBV15,-,TGTGCCACCAGCAGGCGGGGGGGGACACCGGGATCACCCCTCCACTTT,CATSRRGGTPGSPLHF
-,TRBJ1-1,TRBV2,-,TGTGCCGAAAACCGGGCTCAGGGGACTGAAGCTTTCTTT,CAENRAQGTEAFF
TRBD1,TRBJ1-2,TRBV7-2,few,TGTGCCAGCCAACTCGGACAGGGGTTGGGCTACACCTTC,CASQLGQGLGYTF
-,TRBJ1-2,TRBV7-8,medium-sized,TGTGCCAGCAGCACCGGAGGCGGGGGCTATGGCTACACCTTC,CASSTGGGGYGYTF
TRBD2,TRBJ2-3,TRBV19,-,TGTGCCAGTAGTACGCTAGCGGGAAACCCGTATTTT,CASSTLAGNPYF
-,TRBJ2-5,TRBV6-1,-,TGTGCCAGCAGTGAAGGGTCTCATCAAGAGACCCAGTACTTC,CASSEGSHQETQYF
-,TRBJ2-1,TRBV11-2,-,TGTGCCAGCAGCTTAGGGGACTTCCTTCGGAATGAGCAGTTCTTC,CASSLGDFLRNEQFF
-,TRBJ2-2,TRBV9,-,TGTGCCAGCAGCGTAGCTGGCAGGGGCCGGGAGGCCGGGGAGCTGTTTTTT,CASSVAGRGREAGELFF
-,TRBJ2-5,TRBV7-2,-,TGTGCCAGCAGACCGGACTCCGCGCCGTGGACCCAGTACTTC,CASRPDSAPWTQYF
-,TRBJ2-3,TRBV10-3,-,TGTGCCATCAGTGAACGGGCGCTGGGCACAGATACGCAGTATTTT,CAISERALGTDTQYF
-,TRBJ1-5,TRBV5-3,-,TGTGCCAGAAGCTTGTGGGGTTTTCAGCCCCAGCATTTT,CARSLWGFQPQHF
-,TRBJ2-1,TRBV12-5,-,TGTGCTAGTGGTTTTGTAAATGAGCAGTTCTTC,CASGFVNEQFF
-,TRBJ1-1,TRBV7-3,once,TGTGCCAGCAGCTTACGCGCAAGCGCTGAAGCTTTCTTT,CASSLRASAEAFF
-,TRBJ2-2,TRBV5-1,once,TGCGCCAGCAGCTTGGATTCTAGCTACACCGGGGAGCTGTTTTTT,CASSLDSSYTGELFF
TRBD1,TRBJ2-5,TRBV29-1,-,TGCAGCGTTGGGACAGGGGGAGAGACCCAGTACTTC,CSVGTGGETQYF
-,TRBJ2-3,TRBV6-5,few,TGTGCCAGCAGTCAGACGGGAGTCAGCACAGATACGCAGTATTTT,CASSQTGVSTDTQYF
TRBD1,TRBJ2-7,TRBV6-1,-,TGTGCCAGCAGACAGGGGGCCCTCTACGAGCAGTACTTC,CASRQGALYEQYF
-,TRBJ1-5,TRBV28,few,TGTGCCAGCAGTCCCCGACCCTCGGCCCAGCATTTT,CASSPRPSAQHF
-,TRBJ2-2,TRBV5-1,once,TGCGCCAGCAGCGTCACAGGCGCCACCGGGGAGCTGTTTTTT,CASSVTGATGELFF